Listed below are T cell receptor beta chains from one sample, sequenced in a study of T cells in localized non-small cell lung cancer. The table came from immunoSEQ multiplex PCR; TCRdb's copy has only in-frame clones and leaves some out. Among roughly 38,000 clones listed, 75% to 90% were seen once. This sample comprised peripheral blood, obtained before any cancer treatment. The receptors shown here come from a woman aged 40-75 years with stage I lung adenocarcinoma. Both conserved end residues are part of each CDR3. A D gene is named only where the DNA matches it firmly. Rows may omit the clone size; those that give it use once, few, many or a size class.

TRBJ2-1 | - | 22 | TRBV5-1 | - | TGCGCCAGCAGCTGGAAGCTCTGGACAGGGGGACTAGCGAGGACTGGCTACAATGAGCAGTTCTTC | CASSWKLWTGGLARTGYNEQFF
TRBJ1-2 | - | 15 | TRBV10-2 | - | TGCGCCAGCAGTGAGCCTGCGGAGGGATTCTGGGGCTACACCTTC | CASSEPAEGFWGYTF
TRBJ1-3 | - | 16 | TRBV18 | - | TGTGCCAGCTCACGGGACTCGACGAGCTCTGGAAACACCATATATTTT | CASSRDSTSSGNTIYF
TRBJ2-3 | TRBD2 | 19 | TRBV7-9 | - | TGTGCCAGCAGCTTTGATCTCCTTATAGCGGGAGGGGCGCGGGATACGCAGTATTTT | CASSFDLLIAGGARDTQYF
TRBJ1-1 | - | 16 | TRBV5-8 | - | TGTGCCAGCAGCTCCCCCGGGACCGGCACGAACACTGAAGCTTTCTTT | CASSSPGTGTNTEAFF
TRBJ2-1 | - | 16 | TRBV13 | - | TGTGCCAGCAGCTCCAGAAGCGGAACCGCTTACAATGAGCAGTTCTTC | CASSSRSGTAYNEQFF
TRBJ1-3 | - | 17 | TRBV2 | - | TGTGCCAGCAGTGAAGCGCTTCTGGGATTGTCCGGAAACACCATATATTTT | CASSEALLGLSGNTIYF
TRBJ1-1 | TRBD1 | 17 | TRBV7-8 | few | TGTGCCAGCAGCTTAGGGTGGCGCCGGGACAGGGACCCTGAAGCTTTCTTT | CASSLGWRRDRDPEAFF
TRBJ1-2 | - | 12 | TRBV7-8 | - | TGTGCCAGCAGCTTAGAAGGGGCACACCGGGACTTC | CASSLEGAHRDF
TRBJ1-5 | - | 14 | TRBV9 | - | TGTGCCAGCAGCGTAGCATCAGGGACTGGGCCCCAGCATTTT | CASSVASGTGPQHF
TRBJ2-3 | - | 14 | TRBV25-1 | once | TGTGCCAGCAGTGAATTCCAGGGCCCAGATACGCAGTATTTT | CASSEFQGPDTQYF
TRBJ2-7 | - | 14 | TRBV6-5 | - | TGTGCCAGCAGCCCCAGAGTCCAGTCCTACGAGCAGTACTTC | CASSPRVQSYEQYF
TRBJ2-1 | TRBD1 | 14 | TRBV7-9 | - | TGTGCCAGCAGCCGCGTTGAGGGGGCAAGGGAGCAGTTCTTC | CASSRVEGAREQFF
TRBJ1-3 | - | 14 | TRBV9 | - | TGTGCCAGCAGCGCCTCCCCTACCGGGAACACCATATATTTT | CASSASPTGNTIYF
TRBJ2-7 | TRBD2 | 16 | TRBV10-3 | - | TGTGCCATCAGTGAGTCGCTACTAGCGGATTCCTACGAGCAGTACTTC | CAISESLLADSYEQYF
TRBJ2-1 | TRBD2 | 15 | TRBV6-4 | once | TGTGCCAGCAGTTACGGACTAGCGGCTTACAATGAGCAGTTCTTC | CASSYGLAAYNEQFF
TRBJ1-4 | - | 16 | TRBV21-1 | - | TGTGCCAGCAGCAAAGGCGGTACAGCGTATAATGAAAAACTGTTTTTT | CASSKGGTAYNEKLFF
TRBJ2-7 | - | 13 | TRBV5-1 | once | TGCGCCAGCAGCTTGGCCGCTACCTACGAGCAGTACTTC | CASSLAATYEQYF
TRBJ2-5 | - | 14 | TRBV7-9 | - | TGTGCCAGCAGCGTCGGGACGGTAGAAGAGACCCAGTACTTC | CASSVGTVEETQYF
TRBJ1-1 | - | 13 | TRBV19 | - | TGTGCCAGTAATCAGGGGATTTACACTGAAGCTTTCTTT | CASNQGIYTEAFF
TRBJ2-3 | - | 14 | TRBV2 | - | TGTGCCAGCAGAGGATACTCAGAGTCAGATACGCAGTATTTT | CASRGYSESDTQYF
TRBJ1-2 | - | 12 | TRBV28 | - | TGTGCCAGCAGTTTATTGGTCGGCATCTACACCTTC | CASSLLVGIYTF
TRBJ2-2 | TRBD2 | 16 | TRBV9 | - | TGTGCCAGCAGCGTAGTGAGGACTAGCAACACCGGGGAGCTGTTTTTT | CASSVVRTSNTGELFF
TRBJ1-5 | - | 16 | TRBV6-4 | - | TGTGCCAGCAGTGACTCACAGCATCATAGCAATCAGCCCCAGCATTTT | CASSDSQHHSNQPQHF
TRBJ1-2 | - | 15 | TRBV7-9 | - | TGTGCCAGCAGCTACCGGGACACGACTAACTATGGCTACACCTTC | CASSYRDTTNYGYTF
TRBJ2-7 | - | 14 | TRBV5-5 | - | TGTGCCAGCAGCTTAACAGGTAAAGCCTACGAGCAGTACTTC | CASSLTGKAYEQYF
TRBJ2-1 | TRBD2 | 14 | TRBV5-4 | - | TGTGCCAGCAGCTTTAGCGGGAGCTACAATGAGCAGTTCTTC | CASSFSGSYNEQFF
TRBJ2-3 | TRBD2 | 16 | TRBV4-2 | - | TGTGCCAGCAGCCAAGATGGGCGCGGGAGGCCGGATACGCAGTATTTT | CASSQDGRGRPDTQYF
TRBJ2-5 | TRBD2 | 14 | TRBV7-7 | - | TGTGCTAGCAGCCGACTAGCGGGCCAAGAGACCCAGTACTTC | CASSRLAGQETQYF
TRBJ2-1 | TRBD2 | 15 | TRBV30 | - | TGTGCCTGGAGCGCGGGACTAGCGGGACAGAGTGAGCAGTTCTTC | CAWSAGLAGQSEQFF
TRBJ2-3 | - | 16 | TRBV7-8 | - | TGTGCCAGCAGCGCCCAGGCGGTGTCAGGGGCAGATACGCAGTATTTT | CASSAQAVSGADTQYF
TRBJ1-1 | - | 14 | TRBV4-1 | - | TGCGCCAGCAGCGACGGGACCCACCGTACTCGAGCTTTCTTT | CASSDGTHRTRAFF
TRBJ1-1 | TRBD1 | 15 | TRBV7-9 | - | TGTGCCAGCACGCCCTCGACAGGGGGCCATATAGGAGCTTTCTTT | CASTPSTGGHIGAFF
TRBJ1-4 | - | 15 | TRBV18 | - | TGTGCCAGCTCCGACTACAGGCCAACTAATGAAAAACTGTTTTTT | CASSDYRPTNEKLFF
TRBJ2-2 | - | 13 | TRBV14 | - | TGTGCCAGCAGCCAAATATTCCCCGGGGAGCTGTTTTTT | CASSQIFPGELFF
TRBJ2-3 | - | 15 | TRBV2 | - | TGTGCCAGCAGTGAGAGGGGAAATAGCACAGATACGCAGTATTTT | CASSERGNSTDTQYF
TRBJ2-7 | TRBD2 | 14 | TRBV2 | - | TGTGCCAGCAGTCAGGCTAGCGGGAGAGACGAGCAGTACTTC | CASSQASGRDEQYF
TRBJ2-1 | TRBD1 | 12 | TRBV2 | - | TGTGCCAGCAGGGCTACAGGGGATTTGCAGTTCTTC | CASRATGDLQFF
TRBJ2-1 | - | 11 | TRBV29-1 | - | TGCAGCGTTGATAGAGGCCTAGGGCAGTTCTTC | CSVDRGLGQFF
TRBJ1-1 | - | 16 | TRBV21-1 | - | TGTGCCAGCAGCAACGGGGGTGGGAACAGGGACACTGAAGCTTTCTTT | CASSNGGGNRDTEAFF
TRBJ1-3 | TRBD1 | 16 | TRBV9 | - | TGTGCCAGCAGCGTAGAGCAGGGGGCGCAAGGAAACACCATATATTTT | CASSVEQGAQGNTIYF
TRBJ2-3 | TRBD2 | 16 | TRBV18 | once | TGTGCCAGCTCACCATCGGGGACTAGCAGCACAGATACGCAGTATTTT | CASSPSGTSSTDTQYF
TRBJ1-2 | TRBD1 | 16 | TRBV19 | - | TGTGCCAGTAGTTCACAGGGGAGGGACATAAGTCGCGGCTACACCTTC | CASSSQGRDISRGYTF
TRBJ2-7 | TRBD2 | 15 | TRBV6-6 | - | TGTGCCAGCAGTTACTCAGTAGCGGGTCCCCACGAGCAGTACTTC | CASSYSVAGPHEQYF
TRBJ2-7 | - | 14 | TRBV19 | - | TGTGCCAGTAGTAACCCCCGGGGCTCCTACGAGCAGTACTTC | CASSNPRGSYEQYF
TRBJ2-3 | - | 13 | TRBV5-8 | - | TGTGCCAGCAGCTTGGGGGGGGTTTATACGCAGTATTTT | CASSLGGVYTQYF
TRBJ1-1 | - | 13 | TRBV9 | once | TGTGCCAGCAGCGTAGATGGGGGGGCTGAAGCTTTCTTT | CASSVDGGAEAFF
TRBJ2-7 | TRBD1 | 14 | TRBV28 | - | TGTGCCAGCAGTTTAGGACAGGGCGGCGACGAGCAGTACTTC | CASSLGQGGDEQYF
TRBJ2-7 | - | 14 | TRBV5-1 | - | TGCGCCAGCAACTTCAGCCCAGACGGCTACGAGCAGTACTTC | CASNFSPDGYEQYF